This record concerns one T cell receptor beta chain sequence. Time point: pre-sensitization, week 0. Treatment noted: therapeutic diphenylcyclopropenone sensitization with weekly scalp DPC. The sample originates from a study of human T cells and chemical hapten exposure. MiXCR was run by TCRdb on the RACE reads, yielding one entry per CDR3 protein. The sample yields about 180,000 distinct CDR3 sequences, roughly 30% seen once. The TCR originated in a woman aged 25 to 39 with alopecia areata. Some clones in this sample may be carry-over from other donors' samples. Sequenced here: whole blood, sampled in connection with sensitization to the hapten diphenylcyclopropenone (DPC).

Here the CDR3 DNA reads TGTGCCACCAGTGATCGGACAGGGGGTGAACAGCCCCAGCATTTT. Protein product: CATSDRTGGEQPQHF. This sequence joins TRBV24-1 and TRBJ1-5; 10 nucleotides match TRBD1. Germline V gene sequence: CDR1 KGHDR, CDR2 SFDVKD. The length of the CDR3 is 15 residues. V dropped 3 bases and J dropped 7; count of bases not matched to a gene: 5.